These 8 T cell receptor beta chains share one sample of origin, sequenced in a study of cytomegalovirus exposure and HLA in healthy donors. Amplification used 60 Vbeta primers and 13 Jbeta primers. Libraries were prepared by immunoSEQ multiplex PCR; TCRdb keeps only in-frame clonotypes and omits some of them. The sample consists of about 98,000 clones, about 74% of them appearing once. Sequencing was carried out using PBMCs. These receptors originate from a man aged 55 to 70 in good health and CMV-seropositive.

This chain joins TRBV4-3 and TRBJ1-2; weak D call: TRBD1 (5 bases). CDR3 size: 14 residues. The V and J ends lost 0 bases and 5 bases respectively, with 10 bases between them. CDR1 and CDR2 from the germline V gene are LGHNA and YSLEER. The CDR3 DNA follows: TGCGCCAGCAGCCAAGACGTCGGGGGGTATGGCTACACCTTC. It yields the protein CASSQDVGGYGYTF.

The chain recombines TRBV7-2 with TRBJ2-6; 7 bases fit TRBD2. CDR1 and CDR2 from the germline V gene are SGHTA and FQGNSA. The CDR3 runs 19 residues. V gave up 1 base and J gave up 1 base; unmatched junction bases: 10. CDR3 bases: TGTGCCAGCAGCTTAGTAGCGGGTTTCGCCATGTCTGGGGCCAACGTCCTGACTTTC. Amino acid sequence: CASSLVAGFAMSGANVLTF. The whole variable domain, filled in from reference TRBV7-2 and TRBJ2-6, reads GAGVSQSPSNKVTEKGKDVELRCDPISGHTALYWYRQSLGQGLEFLIYFQGNSAPDKSGLPSDRFSAERTGGSVSTLTIQRTQQEDSAVYLCASSLVAGFAMSGANVLTFGAGSRLTVL.

The chain combines TRBV7-3 with TRBJ2-1; D call uncertain. The CDR3 runs 16 residues. Germline CDR1 SGHTA, CDR2 FQGTGA. Between the trimmed V and J ends, which lost 1 base and 0 bases, there was a span of 10 bases. The DNA of the CDR3 is TGTGCCAGCAGCTTAATGGCTAGTAGCTCCTACAATGAGCAGTTCTTC. Amino acid sequence: CASSLMASSSYNEQFF. Based on the CDR3 plus reference TRBV7-3 and TRBJ2-1, the full variable domain is GAGVSQTPSNKVTEKGKYVELRCDPISGHTALYWYRQSLGQGPEFLIYFQGTGAADDSGLPNDRFFAVRPEGSVSTLKIQRTERGDSAVYLCASSLMASSSYNEQFFGPGTRLTVL.

This clone was found a few times. The chain employs TRBV21-1 and TRBJ1-1; the DNA was not compared with TRBD1, the D call given in the table. TRBV21-1 counts as a pseudogene. The CDR3 runs to 16 residues. The CDR3 protein is CASSPTRGLNEPEAFF. CDR3 sequence (DNA): TGTGCCAGCAGTCCGACCAGGGGCCTTAATGAACCTGAAGCTTTCTTT.

J is TRBJ2-7 and V is TRBV7-9; 11 bases are a match to TRBD1. The CDR3 is 14 amino acids. The J segment lost 5 bases and the V segment lost 5 bases, leaving 5 bases of the junction unmatched. Germline V gives CDR1 SEHNR, CDR2 FQNEAQ (reference sequence). In DNA, the CDR3 is TGTGCCAGCAGCCCCGGACAGGGGGCGGACGAGCAGTACTTC. It codes for CASSPGQGADEQYF.

The V gene is TRBV18, the J gene TRBJ1-2; D is possibly TRBD1 (6 bases). The germline V gene encodes CDR1 KGHSH and CDR2 LQKENI. V shed 3 bases and J shed 8 bases, with 16 bases lying between them. The CDR3 has 14 amino acids. CDR3 bases: TGTGCCAGCTCACCTATAGACAGGACGGGCGGCTACACCTTC. This sequence encodes CASSPIDRTGGYTF.

The V call is TRBV7-9, the J call TRBJ2-7; perhaps TRBD1 as D (5 bases). CDR1 and CDR2 (germline): SEHNR, FQNEAQ (reference sequence). The CDR3 is 12 residues long. Trimming pared 7 bases from V and 6 bases from J, leaving 13 bases between. The CDR3 coding sequence is TGTGCCAGCACCATGCCAGGGCGCGAGCAGTACTTC. Amino acids: CASTMPGREQYF.

The V gene is TRBV11-2, the J gene TRBJ1-1, with 7 bases lining up with TRBD1. Trimming removed 0 bases from V and 1 base from J; junction bases left unmatched: 8. This CDR3 spans 17 amino acids. Germline V gene sequence: CDR1 SGHAT, CDR2 FQNNGV. The CDR3 is CASSLESATGTNTEAFF. For the CDR3, the DNA is TGTGCCAGCAGCTTAGAATCGGCGACAGGGACGAACACTGAAGCTTTCTTT.